These 8 T cell receptor beta chains came from one sample sequenced in a study of cytomegalovirus exposure and HLA in healthy donors. The PCR had 60 Vbeta and 13 Jbeta primers. The table came from immunoSEQ multiplex PCR; TCRdb's copy has only in-frame clones and leaves some out. Here the sample table reports about 200,000 clones. The sequencing input was PBMCs. These receptors were taken from a boy aged 5-17 years in good health and CMV-seronegative.

V and J are TRBV29-1 and TRBJ2-1, with 14 nucleotides matching TRBD2. The trim removed 6 bases at V and 4 bases at J, leaving 8 bases unmatched. The CDR3 runs 16 residues. Germline values: CDR1 SQVTM, CDR2 ANQGSEA. The CDR3, as DNA: TGCAGCGTGAGACTAGCGGGGGGGAGCGGTTACAATGAGCAGTTCTTC. This codes for CSVRLAGGSGYNEQFF.

The rearrangement uses TRBV7-2 and TRBJ2-3; 9 positions agree with TRBD2. The CDR3 totals 18 residues. In germline, CDR1 is SGHTA, CDR2 FQGNSA. With V trimmed by 1 base and J by 0 bases, 8 bases remained unmatched. CDR3 sequence (DNA): TGTGCCAGCAGCTTAGGGCTAGCGGGGACCCCTAGCACAGATACGCAGTATTTT. This codes for CASSLGLAGTPSTDTQYF.

J is TRBJ2-5 and V is TRBV7-7; D remains ambiguous. V dropped 1 base and J dropped 5 bases, with 11 bases sitting between them. This CDR3 spans 14 amino acids. CDR1 and CDR2 (germline): SSHAT, FNYEAQ (reference sequence). For the CDR3, the DNA is TGTGCCAGCAGCTTAGGGCGAGGAAGGGAGACCCAGTACTTC. As protein: CASSLGRGRETQYF.

The CDR3 loop reads CASSRPGQEFYGYTF. CDR3 in DNA: TGTGCCAGTAGCCGGCCGGGACAGGAGTTCTATGGCTACACCTTC. J is TRBJ1-2 and V is TRBV19; 8 nucleotides align to TRBD1. Germline assignment: CDR1 LNHDA and CDR2 SQIVND (reference sequence). The CDR3 length is 15 residues. V shed 6 bases, J shed 4 bases, and the junction held 10 bases outside the gene matches.

The CDR3 is CASSYTGDYGYTF. CDR3 coding DNA: TGTGCCAGCAGTTATACAGGGGACTATGGCTACACCTTC. This chain uses TRBV27 with TRBJ1-2; TRBD1 agrees at 7 bases. Germline CDR1 MNHEY, CDR2 SMNVEV (reference sequence). The CDR3 length is 13 residues. V trimming: 4 bases; J trimming: 3 bases; junction bases outside the gene matches: 2.

The chain is built from TRBV5-1 and TRBJ2-5, with 8 bases fitting TRBD2. V shed 7 bases, J shed 1 base, and the junction held 6 bases outside the gene matches. Germline V CDR1 and CDR2: SGHRS, YFSETQ. CDR3 size: 14 residues. For the CDR3, the DNA is TGCGCCAGCGCCGGGGGGGGAGCCCAAGAGACCCAGTACTTC. Encoded protein: CASAGGGAQETQYF.

V gene TRBV6-5 combines with J gene TRBJ1-1; 10 bases map to TRBD1. The V gene end was trimmed by 11 bases and the J gene end by 3 bases; junction bases not matched to a gene: 6. This CDR3 has 13 amino acids. Per the germline V gene, CDR1 is MNHEY and CDR2 is SVGAGI. The CDR3 nucleotides are TGTGCCTGCGGACAGGGGGGCGACACTGAAGCTTTCTTT. It codes for CACGQGGDTEAFF.

The chain joins TRBV19 to TRBJ2-6; a possible D gene is TRBD2 (5 bases). The CDR3 contains 17 residues. The germline V and J ends were trimmed by 1 base and 0 bases, with 10 bases remaining between them. The V gene's germline CDR1 is LNHDA and CDR2 SQIVND (reference sequence). CDR3 nucleotides: TGTGCCAGTAGTATAGCGGCGCGGGCCTCTGGGGCCAACGTCCTGACTTTC. As protein: CASSIAARASGANVLTF. Complete variable domain (other parts from reference TRBV19 and TRBJ2-6): DGGITQSPKYLFRKEGQNVTLSCEQNLNHDAMYWYRQDPGQGLRLIYYSQIVNDFQKGDIAEGYSVSREKKESFPLTVTSAQKNPTAFYLCASSIAARASGANVLTFGAGSRLTVL.